This T cell receptor beta chain is drawn from a study of shared clonotypes between healthy human individuals. As for the study in general: Researchers drew samples from two women and three men aged 18 to 49.

About this clone itself: Antigen specificity is unknown.

Naive CD8 cells lacked CD45RO, underwent positive selection for CCR7 and left out terminally differentiated effector memory CD45RA+ cells. Findings and caveats of the study: All-four-donor shared clonotypes had higher generation probabilities than non-shared clonotypes did.

Several immunoSEQ 96-well plates shared each subset's DNA, each plate a replicate. Authors' data handling: Sequence data from immunoSEQ were junction-only and lacked quality scores; consequently, filtering differed. Generated by immunoSEQ multiplex PCR, the TCRdb table keeps only in-frame clones and is missing some. V and J calls and clone size are those listed in that table; D and trimming were worked out from the DNA. The sample lists around 650,000 clones, about 95% occurring once. The CDR3 loop spans 15 amino acids. Germline-derived CDR1 and CDR2 are SGHDN and FVKESK. V dropped 4 bases and J dropped 3; count of bases not matched to a gene: 6.

The clonotype originates from a woman aged 30 to 39 in good health. The sample comprised naive CD8+ T cells sorted from blood. The genes are TRBV14 and TRBJ2-1; TRBD1 matches 7 bases. The CDR3, as DNA: TGTGCCAGCAGCCGAGACGGACAGGTCTACAATGAGCAGTTCTTC. Protein sequence: CASSRDGQVYNEQFF.